What follows are 11 T cell receptor beta chains derived from one specimen sequenced in a study of quantifying T cell responses using KT2 cells (dated by TCRdb to 2016 to 2017). Notes on the research overall: RNA was DNase-treated and reverse transcribed with TCR alpha and beta constant-region primers, mostly using SuperScript III.

The receptor library was made with UMI-ligation and nested PCR. Sequencing was carried out with an Illumina MiSeq. A single-stranded oligonucleotide carrying the Illumina SP2 sequence and a UMI was ligated to the cDNA 3' end using T4 RNA ligase 1. PCR1 was run for 3 to 4 cycles (98 degrees C for 15 s, 69 degrees C for 30 s, 72 degrees C for 40 s), and an equimolar mix of RC1.1 and RC1.2, covering TRBC1 and TRBC2, was used as the beta primer. The public reads were reanalyzed by TCRdb: fastp trimming at Q25, MiXCR alignment, in-frame beta chains only. Rows merge per CDR3 protein into single entries with the most common DNA and genes. This sample lists approximately 57,000 distinct CDR3 sequences; roughly 12% were detected once. The top ten constitute about 9.4% of the sample. The material sequenced was PBMCs spiked with cells of the T cell clone KT2. Receptors were obtained from a human donor.

CDR3 in amino acids: CASLRGRGVTEAFF. DNA for the CDR3: TGTGCCAGCCTCAGGGGGCGAGGGGTCACTGAAGCTTTCTTT. The gene calls are TRBV6-2 or TRBV6-3 and TRBJ1-1; the match to TRBD1 covers 8 bases. The CDR3 has 14 residues. V lost 8 bases, J lost 4 bases, and 9 bases stayed unmatched. CDR1 is MNHEY, CDR2 SVGEGT, per germline.

This chain links TRBV7-8 with TRBJ2-1, with D perhaps matching TRBD1 or TRBD2 (6 bases each). Trimming stripped 0 bases from V and 4 bases from J, with 10 bases between. CDR1 and CDR2 (germline): SGHVS, FQNEAQ. CDR3 size: 15 residues. This CDR3 reads CASSLAAGHYNEQFF. The CDR3 DNA reads as TGTGCCAGCAGCTTAGCGGCGGGACATTACAATGAGCAGTTCTTC.

This clonotype appeared many times. The rearrangement links TRBV27 to TRBJ2-3, with TRBD2 as a possible D gene (6 bases). Germline-derived CDR1 and CDR2 are MNHEY and SMNVEV (reference sequence). Trimming removed 3 bases at V and 4 bases at J, with 14 bases between. The CDR3 runs to 15 residues. The CDR3 loop is CASSFTGGRADTQYF. DNA of the CDR3: TGTGCCAGCAGTTTCACTGGAGGGCGCGCAGATACGCAGTATTTT.

There are a few counts of this clonotype. V is TRBV7-6 and J is TRBJ2-2; possible D gene TRBD1, 6 bases. The CDR3 is made up of 15 amino acids. The germline V and J ends were trimmed by 2 bases and 3 bases, with 10 bases remaining between them. Germline-derived CDR1 and CDR2 are SGHVS and FNYEAQ. CDR3 residues: CASSLTQGDTGELFF. The CDR3, as DNA: TGTGCCAGCAGCTTAACACAGGGAGACACCGGGGAGCTGTTTTTT.

The rearrangement uses TRBV10-3 and TRBJ1-2; D remains ambiguous. The CDR3 contains 14 residues. Germline CDR1 ENHRY, CDR2 SYGVKD. With 7 bases removed from V and 0 bases from J, the gap between germline ends came to 12 bases. The CDR3 DNA reads as TGTGCCATCACGCAGCTATTAGCTAACTATGGCTACACCTTC. Translation: CAITQLLANYGYTF.

This clonotype was found a few times. The V call is TRBV15, the J call TRBJ1-3; D is unresolved. V was cut by 0 bases and J by 0 bases, with 9 bases left in between. Germline V gene lookup returns CDR1 LNHNV and CDR2 YYDKDF (reference sequence). This CDR3 region has 16 residues. The CDR3 DNA is TGTGCCACCAGCAGAGATCCAGGACCCTCTGGAAACACCATATATTTT. It encodes CATSRDPGPSGNTIYF.

This clonotype was picked up a small number of times. The rearrangement uses TRBV28 and TRBJ2-7; D may be TRBD1 (6 bases). V was cut by 7 bases and J by 4 bases, with 14 bases left in between. The CDR3 spans 13 residues. Germline assignment: CDR1 MDHEN and CDR2 SYDVKM. The CDR3 sequence: CASIGLGAYEQYF. CDR3 DNA: TGTGCCAGCATTGGATTGGGGGCATACGAGCAGTACTTC.

J is TRBJ2-7 and V is TRBV5-4; D ambiguous. The V gene's germline CDR1 is SGHNT and CDR2 YYREEE (reference sequence). V lost 3 bases, J lost 6 bases, and 7 bases lay in between. The CDR3 has 11 residues. The CDR3 region is CASSSDTEQYF. The CDR3 coding sequence is TGTGCCAGCAGCTCAGACACCGAGCAGTACTTC.

This clonotype has just a few counts. This chain joins TRBV3-1 and TRBJ1-1; 7 bases match TRBD1. Germline V gene data show CDR1 as LGHDT and CDR2 as YNNKEL (reference sequence). V gave up 0 bases and J gave up 5 bases; unmatched junction bases: 6. The CDR3 spans 15 residues. The CDR3 is CASSQEGGAWTEAFF. DNA of the CDR3: TGTGCCAGCAGCCAAGAAGGGGGCGCGTGGACTGAAGCTTTCTTT.

The V gene is TRBV24-1, the J gene TRBJ2-1, with D possibly matching TRBD2 (6 bases). The V end lost 3 bases, the J end lost 5 bases, and 16 bases lay between the germline ends. Germline V lookup: CDR1 KGHDR, CDR2 SFDVKD. The CDR3 sequence is 16 residues long. Here the CDR3 DNA reads TGTGCCACCAGTGATCCGGCGGGACGAACCCACAATGAGCAGTTCTTC. This encodes CATSDPAGRTHNEQFF.

This clonotype was recorded many times. The chain joins TRBV6-5 to TRBJ2-3; tentatively, D is TRBD2 (5 bases). The CDR3 is 15 residues long. The ends were cut back, 2 bases at V and 1 base at J, with 10 bases in the middle. The germline V gene has CDR1 MNHEY and CDR2 SVGAGI. The CDR3 spells CASSYEGLGTDTQYF. In nucleotides, the CDR3 is TGTGCCAGCAGTTACGAGGGCCTCGGCACAGATACGCAGTATTTT.